One sample yielded the 3 T cell receptor beta chains listed below, sequenced in a study of T cells in Graves' hyperthyroidism and ophthalmopathy (dated by TCRdb to between 2018 and 2021). The library relied on multiplex PCR. The listed sequencing device is Illumina HiSeq 2000. The TCR beta CDR3 regions were amplified from the RNA transcripts. A first-round RT-PCR of the TCR CDR3 used the HTBI primer set with the Qiagen OneStep RT-PCR kit. TCRdb ran its own pipeline on the public reads, namely fastp trimming at Q25 and MiXCR clone calling, and kept in-frame beta chains. Entries are consolidated by CDR3 protein sequence, retaining the most common genes and DNA. In this sample the table shows some 600,000 distinct CDR3 sequences, around 13% of which occur a single time. The biggest ten clones account for more than 4.5% of the sample. Sequencing input: blood. The receptors come from a young woman with Graves' hyperthyroidism that later progressed to Graves' ophthalmopathy.

This clonotype has more than one count but fewer than ten. V usage is TRBV20-1 and J usage is TRBJ2-2; maybe TRBD1 (5 bases). The CDR3 contains 16 residues. Germline V gene lookup returns CDR1 DFQATT and CDR2 SNEGSKA (reference sequence). Trimming shortened V by 1 base and J by 5 bases, and 17 bases separated the two germline ends. The CDR3 coding sequence is TGCAGTGCTAGAGGCCGGTGGGGCTCGTCGACCGGGGAGCTGTTTTTT. Encoded protein: CSARGRWGSSTGELFF.

Many counts were recorded for this clonotype. This chain joins TRBV6-2 or TRBV6-3 and TRBJ2-2; maybe TRBD1 (6 bases). Trimming removed 7 bases at V and 1 base at J, with 16 bases between. Germline-derived CDR1 and CDR2 are MNHEY and SVGEGT. The CDR3 is made up of 16 amino acids. CDR3: CASILGAGQNTGELFF. CDR3 sequence (DNA): TGTGCCAGCATTCTGGGGGCAGGGCAGAACACCGGGGAGCTGTTTTTT.

The chain recombines TRBV18 with TRBJ2-4; 10 bases line up with TRBD1. Germline CDR1 is KGHSH and CDR2 is LQKENI. The CDR3 has 15 residues. Germline trimming cut 2 bases from V and 6 bases from J; bases unmatched to any gene: 4. The CDR3 DNA sequence: TGTGCCAGCTCACCATCCGGGACAGGGGTAAACATTCAGTACTTC. It translates to CASSPSGTGVNIQYF.